Listed below are T cell receptor beta chains from one sample, sequenced in a study of blood T cell repertoires in COVID-19. Clones were read by immunoSEQ multiplex PCR, and TCRdb kept only the in-frame ones, dropping some. The sample includes hundreds of thousands of clones, 70% to 90% of them seen just once. Sequencing used peripheral blood. The receptors shown here come from an elderly man with acute or convalescent COVID-19. Both conserved end residues are part of each CDR3. A D gene is named only where the DNA matches it firmly. Some rows have no size entry. The others give once, few or many, or a class for an expanded clone.

j_call: TRBJ1-6
v_call: TRBV18
clone_size: -
d_call: TRBD1
cdr3_nt: TGTGCCAGCTCACCACCGGGACAGGGGGCGAATTCACCCCTCCACTTT
cdr3_aa: CASSPPGQGANSPLHF

j_call: TRBJ2-3
v_call: TRBV28
clone_size: -
d_call: TRBD2
cdr3_nt: TGTGCCAGCGGACTAGCGGGAGACACAGATACGCAGTATTTT
cdr3_aa: CASGLAGDTDTQYF

j_call: TRBJ2-6
v_call: TRBV19
clone_size: -
d_call: TRBD1
cdr3_nt: TGTGCCAGTAGACTCCTACGATGGGGACAGGGCGGCGTCCTGACTTTC
cdr3_aa: CASRLLRWGQGGVLTF

j_call: TRBJ1-5
v_call: TRBV5-8
clone_size: -
d_call: -
cdr3_nt: TGTGCCAGCAGCTTAAACAGGGTAGTGGGTCAGCCCCAGCATTTT
cdr3_aa: CASSLNRVVGQPQHF

j_call: TRBJ1-5
v_call: TRBV6-2/TRBV6-3
clone_size: -
d_call: TRBD1
cdr3_nt: TGTGCCAGCAGCCAGGACAGGGGGGTTCAGCCCCAGCATTTT
cdr3_aa: CASSQDRGVQPQHF

j_call: TRBJ1-5
v_call: TRBV27
clone_size: -
d_call: TRBD1
cdr3_nt: TGTGCCAGCAGTCGAGGGACAGGGGGCGTTCAGCCCCAGCATTTT
cdr3_aa: CASSRGTGGVQPQHF

j_call: TRBJ1-6
v_call: TRBV14
clone_size: -
d_call: -
cdr3_nt: TGTGCCAGCAGCCAAGTCGGGAATTCACCCCTCCACTTT
cdr3_aa: CASSQVGNSPLHF

j_call: TRBJ2-7
v_call: TRBV5-4
clone_size: -
d_call: TRBD2
cdr3_nt: TGTGCCAGCAGCACCCTAGCGGGGGCCTACGAGCAGTACTTC
cdr3_aa: CASSTLAGAYEQYF

j_call: TRBJ2-1
v_call: TRBV6-2/TRBV6-3
clone_size: -
d_call: -
cdr3_nt: TGTGCCAGCAGTTACTCGATTGTGGGAGTCTCCCCAGACAATGAGCAGTTCTTC
cdr3_aa: CASSYSIVGVSPDNEQFF

j_call: TRBJ2-3
v_call: TRBV2
clone_size: -
d_call: -
cdr3_nt: TGTGCCAGCAGCTTAGACAGGAGCACAGATACGCAGTATTTT
cdr3_aa: CASSLDRSTDTQYF

j_call: TRBJ2-1
v_call: TRBV9
clone_size: -
d_call: TRBD2
cdr3_nt: TGTGCCAGCAGCCCCGGGACTAGCGGGGATATGGAGCAGTTCTTC
cdr3_aa: CASSPGTSGDMEQFF

j_call: TRBJ2-7
v_call: TRBV5-4
clone_size: once
d_call: TRBD2
cdr3_nt: TGTGCCAGCAGCTTGGAAGCGGGAGGGCCCTACGAGCAGTACTTC
cdr3_aa: CASSLEAGGPYEQYF

j_call: TRBJ2-7
v_call: TRBV10-3
clone_size: -
d_call: TRBD2
cdr3_nt: TGTGCCATCAGAAGGGAGGGGTCTTCCTACGAGCAGTACTTC
cdr3_aa: CAIRREGSSYEQYF

j_call: TRBJ1-6
v_call: TRBV19
clone_size: -
d_call: TRBD1
cdr3_nt: TGTGCCAGTACGACAGGGGGAAATTCACCCCTCCACTTT
cdr3_aa: CASTTGGNSPLHF

j_call: TRBJ2-1
v_call: TRBV6-2/TRBV6-3
clone_size: -
d_call: TRBD2
cdr3_nt: TGTGCCAGCAGTTACTCGGTTAATAGCGGGGGGGCCTTGATCTTC
cdr3_aa: CASSYSVNSGGALIF

j_call: TRBJ1-2
v_call: TRBV4-2
clone_size: -
d_call: -
cdr3_nt: TGTGCCAGCAGCCAAAGGCAGGCTTCTAACTATGGCTACACCTTC
cdr3_aa: CASSQRQASNYGYTF

j_call: TRBJ1-1
v_call: TRBV28
clone_size: -
d_call: -
cdr3_nt: TGTGCCAGCAGGGTCGGAGGGAGCAACACTGAAGCTTTCTTT
cdr3_aa: CASRVGGSNTEAFF

j_call: TRBJ2-3
v_call: TRBV27
clone_size: -
d_call: TRBD2
cdr3_nt: TGTGCCAGCAGTTCTGGACTAGCGGGCTACCATACGCAGTATTTT
cdr3_aa: CASSSGLAGYHTQYF

j_call: TRBJ1-4
v_call: TRBV4-1
clone_size: -
d_call: TRBD1
cdr3_nt: TGCGCCAGCAGCCAAGCAGGGGGCTTTGGGGATGAAAAACTGTTTTTT
cdr3_aa: CASSQAGGFGDEKLFF

j_call: TRBJ1-1
v_call: TRBV12-3/TRBV12-4
clone_size: -
d_call: -
cdr3_nt: TGTGCCAGCAGTTACCTGAGGCTCGAAGCTTTCTTT
cdr3_aa: CASSYLRLEAFF

j_call: TRBJ1-6
v_call: TRBV2
clone_size: -
d_call: -
cdr3_nt: TGTGCCAGCTCCGGGACTGACTCCTATAATTCACCCCTCCACTTT
cdr3_aa: CASSGTDSYNSPLHF

j_call: TRBJ1-4
v_call: TRBV6-5
clone_size: -
d_call: -
cdr3_nt: TGTGCCAGCAGCCGCCAGAGGGCCCTGGGAGAAAAACTGTTTTTT
cdr3_aa: CASSRQRALGEKLFF

j_call: TRBJ2-1
v_call: TRBV6-4
clone_size: -
d_call: TRBD1
cdr3_nt: TGTGCCAGCAGCCCCCGGGACAGGGGATATGAGCAGTTCTTC
cdr3_aa: CASSPRDRGYEQFF

j_call: TRBJ2-3
v_call: TRBV2
clone_size: -
d_call: TRBD1
cdr3_nt: TGTGCCAGCAGTGATTGGAAGACAGGGGTTACAGATACGCAGTATTTT
cdr3_aa: CASSDWKTGVTDTQYF

j_call: TRBJ2-5
v_call: TRBV3-1/TRBV3-2
clone_size: -
d_call: TRBD1
cdr3_nt: TGTGCCAGCAGCGCTCGACAGGGTTTCGAGACCCAGTACTTC
cdr3_aa: CASSARQGFETQYF

j_call: TRBJ1-1
v_call: TRBV5-1
clone_size: -
d_call: TRBD1
cdr3_nt: TGCGCCAGCAGCTCGGGAATGACAGGGTTGGACACTGAAGCTTTCTTT
cdr3_aa: CASSSGMTGLDTEAFF

j_call: TRBJ2-2
v_call: TRBV5-1
clone_size: -
d_call: -
cdr3_nt: TGCGCCAGCACTACTCCGGGAACCGGGGAGCTGTTTTTT
cdr3_aa: CASTTPGTGELFF

j_call: TRBJ1-4
v_call: TRBV28
clone_size: -
d_call: TRBD1
cdr3_nt: TGTGCCAGCAGCTCCGCCGGGACAGGGGGTGCTGTTGAAAAACTGTTTTTT
cdr3_aa: CASSSAGTGGAVEKLFF

j_call: TRBJ2-3
v_call: TRBV7-2
clone_size: -
d_call: -
cdr3_nt: TGTGCCAGCAGTTATACACTTGGTGGCACTAGTAGGTCCACAGATACGCAGTATTTT
cdr3_aa: CASSYTLGGTSRSTDTQYF